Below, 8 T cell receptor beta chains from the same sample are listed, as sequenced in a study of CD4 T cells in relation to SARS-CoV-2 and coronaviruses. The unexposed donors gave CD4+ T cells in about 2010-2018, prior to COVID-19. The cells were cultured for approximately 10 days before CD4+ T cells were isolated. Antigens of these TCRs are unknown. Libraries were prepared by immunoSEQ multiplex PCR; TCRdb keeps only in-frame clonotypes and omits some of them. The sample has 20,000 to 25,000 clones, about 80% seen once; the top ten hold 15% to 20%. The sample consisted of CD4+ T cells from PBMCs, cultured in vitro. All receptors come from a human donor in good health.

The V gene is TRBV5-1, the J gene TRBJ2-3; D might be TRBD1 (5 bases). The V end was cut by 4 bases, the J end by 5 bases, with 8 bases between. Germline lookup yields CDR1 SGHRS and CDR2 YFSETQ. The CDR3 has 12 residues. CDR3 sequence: CASSTDIDTQYF. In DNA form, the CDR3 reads TGCGCCAGCAGCACGGACATAGATACGCAGTATTTT.

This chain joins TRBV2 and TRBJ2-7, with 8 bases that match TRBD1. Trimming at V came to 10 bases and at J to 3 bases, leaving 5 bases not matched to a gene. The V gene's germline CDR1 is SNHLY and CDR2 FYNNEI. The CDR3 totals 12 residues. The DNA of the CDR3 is TGTGCCACCAGGGGGCAAGTCTACGAGCAGTACTTC. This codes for CATRGQVYEQYF.

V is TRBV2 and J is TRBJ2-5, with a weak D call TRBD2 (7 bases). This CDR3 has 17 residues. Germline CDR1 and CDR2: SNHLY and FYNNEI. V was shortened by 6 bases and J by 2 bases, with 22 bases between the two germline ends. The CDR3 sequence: CASRLPPGGGGQETQYF. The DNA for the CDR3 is TGTGCCAGCAGGTTACCCCCCGGGGGCGGGGGTCAAGAGACCCAGTACTTC.

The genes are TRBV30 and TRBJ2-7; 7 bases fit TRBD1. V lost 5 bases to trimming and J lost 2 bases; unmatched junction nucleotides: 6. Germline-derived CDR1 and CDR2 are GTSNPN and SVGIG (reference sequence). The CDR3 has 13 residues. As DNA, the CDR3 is TGTGCCTGGTCACGAGGGACAGCCTACGAGCAGTACTTC. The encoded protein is CAWSRGTAYEQYF. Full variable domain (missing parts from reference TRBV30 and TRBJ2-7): SQTIHQWPATLVQPVGSPLSLECTVEGTSNPNLYWYRQAAGRGLQLLFYSVGIGQISSEVPQNLSASRPQDRQFILSSKKLLLSDSGFYLCAWSRGTAYEQYFGPGTRLTVT.

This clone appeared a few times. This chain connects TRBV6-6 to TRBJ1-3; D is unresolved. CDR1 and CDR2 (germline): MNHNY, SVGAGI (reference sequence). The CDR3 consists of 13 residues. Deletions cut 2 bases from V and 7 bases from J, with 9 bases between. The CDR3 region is CASSYEEWNTIYF. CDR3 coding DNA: TGTGCCAGCAGTTACGAGGAGTGGAACACCATATATTTT.

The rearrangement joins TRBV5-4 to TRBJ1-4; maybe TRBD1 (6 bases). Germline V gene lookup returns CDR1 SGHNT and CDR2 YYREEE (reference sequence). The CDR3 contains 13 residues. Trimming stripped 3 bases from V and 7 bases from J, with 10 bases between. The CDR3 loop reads CASSSRGFEKLFF. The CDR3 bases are TGTGCCAGCAGCTCCAGGGGTTTTGAAAAACTGTTTTTT.

The CDR3 loop is CASSMRMSGNTIYF. CDR3 sequence (DNA): TGTGCCAGTAGTATGCGTATGTCTGGAAACACCATATATTTT. This chain joins TRBV19 and TRBJ1-3; D not resolved. V lost 3 bases and J lost 1, with 7 bases in between. Germline lookup yields CDR1 LNHDA and CDR2 SQIVND (reference sequence). The CDR3 runs to 14 residues. The complete variable domain, with remaining parts taken from reference TRBV19 and TRBJ1-3, reads DGGITQSPKYLFRKEGQNVTLSCEQNLNHDAMYWYRQDPGQGLRLIYYSQIVNDFQKGDIAEGYSVSREKKESFPLTVTSAQKNPTAFYLCASSMRMSGNTIYFGEGSWLTVV.

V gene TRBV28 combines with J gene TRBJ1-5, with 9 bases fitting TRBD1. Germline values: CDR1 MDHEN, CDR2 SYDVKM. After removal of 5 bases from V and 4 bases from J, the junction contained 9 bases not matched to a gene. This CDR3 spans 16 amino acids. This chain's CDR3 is CASSTSGTGKNQPQHF. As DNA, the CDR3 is TGTGCCAGCAGTACTTCCGGGACAGGGAAAAATCAGCCCCAGCATTTT.